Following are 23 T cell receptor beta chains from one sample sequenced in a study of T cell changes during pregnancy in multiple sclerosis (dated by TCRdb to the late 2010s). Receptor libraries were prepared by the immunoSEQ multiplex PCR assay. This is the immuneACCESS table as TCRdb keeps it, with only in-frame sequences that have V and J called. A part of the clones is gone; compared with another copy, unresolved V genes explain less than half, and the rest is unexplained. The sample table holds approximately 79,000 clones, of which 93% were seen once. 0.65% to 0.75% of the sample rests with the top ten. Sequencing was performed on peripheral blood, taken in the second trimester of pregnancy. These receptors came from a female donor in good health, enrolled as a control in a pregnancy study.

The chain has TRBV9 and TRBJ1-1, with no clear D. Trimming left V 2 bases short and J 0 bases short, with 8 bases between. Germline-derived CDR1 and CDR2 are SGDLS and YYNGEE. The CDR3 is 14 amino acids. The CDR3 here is CASSVSGMNTEAFF. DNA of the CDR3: TGTGCCAGCAGCGTTTCGGGGATGAACACTGAAGCTTTCTTT.

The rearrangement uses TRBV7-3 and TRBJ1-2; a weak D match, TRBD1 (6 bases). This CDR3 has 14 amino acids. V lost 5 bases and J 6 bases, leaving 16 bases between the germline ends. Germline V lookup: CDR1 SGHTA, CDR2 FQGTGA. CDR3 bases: TGTGCCAGCAGCCCCCAGGGGCGCGTGGATGGCTACACCTTC. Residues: CASSPQGRVDGYTF. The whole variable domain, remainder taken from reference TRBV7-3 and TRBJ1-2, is GAGVSQTPSNKVTEKGKYVELRCDPISGHTALYWYRQSLGQGPEFLIYFQGTGAADDSGLPNDRFFAVRPEGSVSTLKIQRTERGDSAVYLCASSPQGRVDGYTFGSGTRLTVV.

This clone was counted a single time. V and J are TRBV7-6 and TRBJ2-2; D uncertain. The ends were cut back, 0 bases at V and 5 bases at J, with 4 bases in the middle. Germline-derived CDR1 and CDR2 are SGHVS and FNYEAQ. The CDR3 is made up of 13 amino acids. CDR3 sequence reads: CASSLAQTGELFF. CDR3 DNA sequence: TGTGCCAGCAGCTTAGCCCAGACCGGGGAGCTGTTTTTT.

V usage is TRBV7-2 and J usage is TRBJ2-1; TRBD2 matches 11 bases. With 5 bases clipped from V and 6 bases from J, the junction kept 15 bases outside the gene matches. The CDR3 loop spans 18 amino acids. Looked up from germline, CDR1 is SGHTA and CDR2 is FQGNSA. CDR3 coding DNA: TGTGCCAGCAGCCCACTAGCCGCTCTAGCGGGGGGCTCCAATGAGCAGTTCTTC. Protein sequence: CASSPLAALAGGSNEQFF.

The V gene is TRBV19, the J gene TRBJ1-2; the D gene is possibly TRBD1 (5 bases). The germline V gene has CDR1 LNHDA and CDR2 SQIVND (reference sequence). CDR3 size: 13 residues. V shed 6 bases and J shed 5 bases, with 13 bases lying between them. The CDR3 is CASSHRSGYGYTF. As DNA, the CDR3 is TGTGCCAGTAGCCACAGGTCCGGGTATGGCTACACCTTC.

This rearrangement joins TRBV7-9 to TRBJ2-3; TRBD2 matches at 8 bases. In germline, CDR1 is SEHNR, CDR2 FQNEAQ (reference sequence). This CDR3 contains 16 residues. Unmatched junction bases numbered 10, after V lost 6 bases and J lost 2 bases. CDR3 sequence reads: CASSSGSGGNTDTQYF. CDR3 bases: TGTGCCAGCAGTTCAGGATCGGGGGGGAACACAGATACGCAGTATTTT.

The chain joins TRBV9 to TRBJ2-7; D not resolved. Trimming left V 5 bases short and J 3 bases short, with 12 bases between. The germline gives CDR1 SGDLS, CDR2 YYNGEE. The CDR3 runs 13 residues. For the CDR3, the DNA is TGTGCCAGCAGTGGTGGGCGAGACTACGAGCAGTACTTC. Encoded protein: CASSGGRDYEQYF. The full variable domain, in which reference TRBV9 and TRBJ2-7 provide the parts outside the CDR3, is DSGVTQTPKHLITATGQRVTLRCSPRSGDLSVYWYQQSLDQGLQFLIQYYNGEERAKGNILERFSAQQFPDLHSELNLSSLELGDSALYFCASSGGRDYEQYFGPGTRLTVT.

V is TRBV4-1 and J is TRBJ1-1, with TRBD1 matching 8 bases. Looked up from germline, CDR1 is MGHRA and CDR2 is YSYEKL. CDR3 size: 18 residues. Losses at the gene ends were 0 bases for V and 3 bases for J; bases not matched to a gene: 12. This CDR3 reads CASSQEGAGQGFDTEAFF. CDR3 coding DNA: TGCGCCAGCAGCCAAGAAGGTGCAGGACAGGGCTTTGACACTGAAGCTTTCTTT.

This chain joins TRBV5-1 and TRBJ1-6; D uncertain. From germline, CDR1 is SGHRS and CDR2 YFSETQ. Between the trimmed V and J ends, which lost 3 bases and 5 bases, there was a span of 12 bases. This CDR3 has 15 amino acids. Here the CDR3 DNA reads TGCGCCAGCAGCTGGAGCGGGCAGGATAATTCACCCCTCCACTTT. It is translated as CASSWSGQDNSPLHF.

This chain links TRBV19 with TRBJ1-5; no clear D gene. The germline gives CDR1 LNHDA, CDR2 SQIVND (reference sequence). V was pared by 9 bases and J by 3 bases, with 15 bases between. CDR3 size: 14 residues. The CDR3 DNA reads TGTGCCAGCGGGAGGGAGGATGTCAATCAGCCCCAGCATTTT. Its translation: CASGREDVNQPQHF.

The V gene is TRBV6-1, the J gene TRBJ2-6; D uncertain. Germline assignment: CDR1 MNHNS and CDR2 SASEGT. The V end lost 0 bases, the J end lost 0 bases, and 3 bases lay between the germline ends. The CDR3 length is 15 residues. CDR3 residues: CASSEASSGANVLTF. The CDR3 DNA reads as TGTGCCAGCAGTGAAGCCAGCTCTGGGGCCAACGTCCTGACTTTC.

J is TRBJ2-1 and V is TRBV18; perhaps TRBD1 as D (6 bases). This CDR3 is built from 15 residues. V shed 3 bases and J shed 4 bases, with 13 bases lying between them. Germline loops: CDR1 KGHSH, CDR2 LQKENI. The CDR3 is CASSPRAGEYNEQFF. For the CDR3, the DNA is TGTGCCAGCTCACCCCGGGCAGGGGAGTACAATGAGCAGTTCTTC.

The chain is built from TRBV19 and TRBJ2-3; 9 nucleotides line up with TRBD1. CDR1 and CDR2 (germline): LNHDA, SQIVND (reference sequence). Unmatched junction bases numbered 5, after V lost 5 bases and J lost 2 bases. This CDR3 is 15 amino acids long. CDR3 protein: CASSHRGRDTDTQYF. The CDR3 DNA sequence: TGTGCCAGTAGTCACAGGGGGCGTGACACAGATACGCAGTATTTT.

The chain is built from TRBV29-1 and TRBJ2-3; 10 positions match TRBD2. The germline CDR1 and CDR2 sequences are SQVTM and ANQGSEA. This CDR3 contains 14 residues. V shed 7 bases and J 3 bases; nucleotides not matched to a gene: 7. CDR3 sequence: CSAGAGGLTDTQYF. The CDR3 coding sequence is TGCAGCGCAGGAGCGGGGGGGCTAACAGATACGCAGTATTTT.

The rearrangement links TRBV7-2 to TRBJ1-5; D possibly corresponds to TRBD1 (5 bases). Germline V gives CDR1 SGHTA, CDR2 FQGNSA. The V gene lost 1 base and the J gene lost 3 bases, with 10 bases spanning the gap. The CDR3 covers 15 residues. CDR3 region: CASSLGGGTNQPQHF. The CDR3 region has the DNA TGTGCCAGCAGCTTAGGGGGGGGAACCAATCAGCCCCAGCATTTT.

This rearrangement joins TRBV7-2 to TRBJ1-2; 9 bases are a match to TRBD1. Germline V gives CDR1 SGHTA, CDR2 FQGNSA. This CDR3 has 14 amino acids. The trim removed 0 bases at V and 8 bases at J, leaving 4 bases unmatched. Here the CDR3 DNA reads TGTGCCAGCAGCTTAGCCCAACAGGGGGCGGGCTACACCTTC. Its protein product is CASSLAQQGAGYTF.

DNA of the CDR3: TGCAGCGTCCCAGGGCGTCCCTATGGCTACACCTTC. Its protein is CSVPGRPYGYTF. The chain carries TRBV29-1 and TRBJ1-2; D may be TRBD1 (5 bases). CDR1 and CDR2 (germline): SQVTM, ANQGSEA. The CDR3 runs 12 residues. With 6 bases removed from V and 4 bases from J, the gap between germline ends came to 12 bases.

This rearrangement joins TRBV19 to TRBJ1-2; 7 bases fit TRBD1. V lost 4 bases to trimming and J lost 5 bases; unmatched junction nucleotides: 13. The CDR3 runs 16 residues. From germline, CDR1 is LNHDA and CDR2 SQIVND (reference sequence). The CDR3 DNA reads TGTGCCAGTAGTAGGACAGGCCTCGTTGACGGTTATGGCTACACCTTC. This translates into CASSRTGLVDGYGYTF.

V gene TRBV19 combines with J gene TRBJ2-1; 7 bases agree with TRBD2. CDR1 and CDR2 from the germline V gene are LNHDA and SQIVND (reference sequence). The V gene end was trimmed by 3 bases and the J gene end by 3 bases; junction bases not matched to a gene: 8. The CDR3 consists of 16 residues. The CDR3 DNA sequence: TGTGCCAGTAGTATGGGGCCTGGCGGGGGCTACAATGAGCAGTTCTTC. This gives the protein CASSMGPGGGYNEQFF.

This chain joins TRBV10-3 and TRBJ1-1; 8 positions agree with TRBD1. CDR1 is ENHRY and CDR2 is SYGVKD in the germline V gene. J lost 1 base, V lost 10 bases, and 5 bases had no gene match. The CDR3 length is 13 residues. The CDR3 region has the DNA TGTGCCACGCTCCAGGGGGCGAACACTGAAGCTTTCTTT. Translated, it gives CATLQGANTEAFF.

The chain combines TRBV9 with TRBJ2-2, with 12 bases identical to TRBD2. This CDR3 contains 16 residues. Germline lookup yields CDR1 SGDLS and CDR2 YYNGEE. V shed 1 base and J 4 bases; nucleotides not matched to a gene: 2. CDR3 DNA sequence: TGTGCCAGCAGCGTAACTAGCGGGGGGCGCACCGGGGAGCTGTTTTTT. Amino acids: CASSVTSGGRTGELFF.

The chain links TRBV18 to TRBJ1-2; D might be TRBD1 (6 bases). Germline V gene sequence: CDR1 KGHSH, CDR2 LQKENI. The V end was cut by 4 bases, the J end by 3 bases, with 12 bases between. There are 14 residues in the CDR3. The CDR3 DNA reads TGTGCCAGCTCACAGGGGGGGATCGACTATGGCTACACCTTC. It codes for CASSQGGIDYGYTF.

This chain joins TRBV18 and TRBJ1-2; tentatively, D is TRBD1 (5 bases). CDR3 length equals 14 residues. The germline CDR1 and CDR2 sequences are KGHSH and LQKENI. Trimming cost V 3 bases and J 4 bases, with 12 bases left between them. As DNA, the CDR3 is TGTGCCAGCTCACCCGAATCAGGGCCCTATGGCTACACCTTC. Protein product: CASSPESGPYGYTF.